The sequence of this T cell receptor (beta chain) was determined in a study of cytomegalovirus exposure and HLA in healthy donors. Germline V CDR1 and CDR2: SGHAT, FQNNGV. V gave up 0 bases and J gave up 12 bases, with 12 bases separating them. The CDR3 runs 13 residues. The PCR had 60 Vbeta and 13 Jbeta primers. Profiling relied on immunoSEQ multiplex PCR, and the TCRdb table lists in-frame clones only, not all of them. The sample has about 51,000 clones, and its top ten clones hold 20% to 30%. Sequencing input: PBMCs. This TCR derives from a man aged 35-49 years in good health and CMV-seropositive. This chain joins TRBV11-2 and TRBJ2-1, with a tentative D call TRBD1 (6 bases). CDR3 protein: CASSLEAAGVQFF. DNA of the CDR3: TGTGCCAGCAGCTTAGAGGCCGCAGGGGTGCAGTTCTTC.